This T cell receptor beta chain was sequenced in a study of blood T cells in healthy people across ages (dated by TCRdb to the mid-2010s). Concerning the study at large: In model experiments, template switching captured roughly one uniquely barcoded TCR beta cDNA molecule for every two T cells. Using deep sequencing normalized with unique cDNA molecular identifiers, the study measured how TCR beta repertoire diversity changes with age. Four age groups were formed from the donors: young (average 16 years), middle-aged (around 37), aged (62) and long-lived (about 75). To avoid experimental bias, donors of different ages were randomly spread across the sequencing lanes. Two additional independent replicas of 1 million unique cDNA reads from the same blood draw were analyzed for two donors (one aged 18 to 29 and one aged 80 or older). Results and caveats for the whole study, not just this receptor: Total diversity estimates from one million sequenced T cells were considered lower bounds and underestimates. Compared with the aged group, the long-lived group had more naive CD4+ T cells, fewer expanded clones and increased TCR diversity, suggesting age selection. There was a strong correlation between observed TCR beta diversity and the percentage of naive T cells measured by flow cytometry. Since profiling was done on bulk unsorted PBMCs, naive and antigen-experienced compartments could not be conclusively compared. Because donor CMV infection status was unknown, age-related changes in expanded clonotypes were potentially confounded. As age increased, observed TCR beta diversity per million T cells dropped in a roughly linear way, and a significant reduction was already evident by age 40.

Taken from cysteine to phenylalanine, the CDR3 has 15 residues. Here the CDR3 DNA is all that survives: 45 bases in frame from base 1. CDR1 and CDR2 were assigned from the germline V gene as MNHEY and SVGAGI. Relative to germline, V is 0 bases shorter and J is 8 bases shorter, with 11 bases between their ends. Systemically healthy Caucasian individuals from Russia, 39 in total and aged roughly 6 to 100 years, were included as donors. Roughly 10 milliliters of peripheral blood were drawn from each donor into EDTA-treated Vacutainer tubes. Ficoll-Paque density-gradient centrifugation was used to isolate PBMCs, with at least 6 million obtained per sample. Trizol reagent was used to extract total RNA from the PBMCs, yielding at least 6 micrograms per sample. For every donor, an aliquot of PBMCs went through flow cytometry to measure the percentages of naive CD45RAhigh/CD27high T cells. Library creation used 5' RACE. TCRdb lists the instrument as Illumina HiSeq 2500. A second PCR of roughly 6 to 11 cycles was run with a J-beta primer mix and a sample-barcoded 5' primer. A template-switch 5' adaptor carrying 12 random nucleotides introduced a unique molecular identifier onto each TCR beta cDNA molecule. Each sample yielded at least 2.5 million CDR3-containing paired-end reads. The Mint cDNA synthesis kit, primed by a TRBC-specific oligonucleotide, was used to synthesize first-strand cDNA from all RNA. Following uracil-DNA glycosylase treatment, a first 18-cycle PCR with universal primers M1SS and BC2_uni_R was performed on all cDNA. The study's processing was this. For normalization, 1 million high-quality reads, each with a distinct molecular identifier, were randomly selected from each sample. Reads with shared molecular identifiers were discarded instead of being binned into consensus sequences. CDR3 identification, clonotype clustering and error correction used MiTCR with a Q25 quality threshold and the strictest error-elimination algorithm. Lower-bound total TCR beta diversity was estimated with a nonparametric unseen species model using Euler transformation. TCRdb took the public reads, trimmed them with fastp at Q25, ran MiXCR for clone calling and kept in-frame beta chains. Rows are combined by CDR3 protein, so each entry shows the most common genes and DNA. The V and J calls reflect TCRdb's pipeline rather than the authors' work. The sample contains about 730,000 distinct CDR3 sequences, roughly two fifths of them found a single time. The ten largest clonotypes hold around 20% of the sample.

Remarks on this clonotype: Its cognate antigen has yet to be identified. Per-base quality was not reported, and no clone a single base away is much larger than it.

The sequence came from a woman aged 55-69 years in good health. Source material: blood. This chain is built from TRBV6-5 and TRBJ1-6; TRBD1 is a possible D gene, resting on 6 matching bases. The nucleotide sequence reads as follows: TGTGCCAGCAGTTACTCGAACGGGGGCGATTCACCCCTCCACTTT. Its amino acids are CASSYSNGGDSPLHF.